Each of the 30 T cell receptor beta chains below was sequenced from the same sample in a study of OX40 agonist ivuxolimab in advanced cancers. The assay was immunoSEQ multiplex PCR, and TCRdb's table has in-frame clones only and misses some. The sample has more than 65,000 clones, more than 70% seen once. The sequencing used CD4+ or CD8+ T cells sorted from blood, collected in a trial of the OX40 agonist ivuxolimab. These receptors were obtained from an adult with an advanced solid tumor such as melanoma, head and neck, liver or kidney cancer.

V is TRBV19 and J is TRBJ1-5; D is perhaps TRBD1 (5 bases). Germline CDR1 reads LNHDA; CDR2 reads SQIVND (reference sequence). The CDR3 runs to 14 residues. Trimming took 4 bases from V and 1 from J, leaving 8 bases between them. This chain's CDR3 is CASSKGQSNQPQHF. The CDR3 DNA is TGTGCCAGTAGTAAGGGGCAAAGCAATCAGCCCCAGCATTTT.

The chain recombines TRBV7-6 with TRBJ2-7; 8 nucleotides align to TRBD1. This CDR3 comprises 14 residues. Unmatched junction bases numbered 7, after V lost 5 bases and J lost 4 bases. The germline V gene has CDR1 SGHVS and CDR2 FNYEAQ. As DNA, the CDR3 is TGTGCCAGCAGCCCAGGGACAGGTCCGTACGAGCAGTACTTC. Protein sequence: CASSPGTGPYEQYF.

CDR3 amino acids: CASSNKAGIPYNEQFF. The CDR3 DNA follows: TGTGCCAGCAGCAATAAAGCGGGGATCCCCTACAATGAGCAGTTCTTC. The chain carries TRBV5-4 and TRBJ2-1; TRBD2 matches at 7 bases. J was trimmed by 2 bases and V by 4 bases; bases with no gene match: 9. The CDR3 is made up of 16 amino acids. Germline V CDR1 and CDR2: SGHNT, YYREEE (reference sequence).

The J gene is TRBJ1-3, the V gene TRBV30; D gene ambiguous. From germline, CDR1 is GTSNPN and CDR2 SVGIG (reference sequence). V was trimmed by 3 bases and J by 1 base, leaving 19 bases between them. The CDR3 totals 17 residues. The CDR3 DNA sequence: TGTGCCTGGAGGGGGTTCCAACTGTCCGATTCTGGAAACACCATATATTTT. Protein product: CAWRGFQLSDSGNTIYF.

The gene calls are TRBV7-9 and TRBJ2-1, with 14 nucleotides matching TRBD2. The CDR3 extends over 17 amino acids. The germline CDR1 and CDR2 sequences are SEHNR and FQNEAQ (reference sequence). V shed 6 bases, J shed 6 bases, and the junction held 10 bases outside the gene matches. Here the CDR3 reads CASSPTGTSGGPNEQFF. In DNA, the CDR3 is TGTGCCAGCAGTCCAACAGGGACTAGCGGGGGCCCCAATGAGCAGTTCTTC.

This clone was detected only once. The chain has TRBV6-1 and TRBJ1-1, with a possible D match to TRBD1 (5 bases). The CDR3 runs to 13 residues. Trimming cost V 5 bases and J 10 bases, with 17 bases left between them. Germline CDR1 is MNHNS and CDR2 is SASEGT. DNA of the CDR3: TGTGCCAGCAGTAAGATTTGGGACCCCCGAGCTTTCTTT. It yields the protein CASSKIWDPRAFF.

The chain joins TRBV6-1 to TRBJ1-2, with D unclear. This CDR3 has 15 amino acids. Germline V lookup: CDR1 MNHNS, CDR2 SASEGT. The V end lost 2 bases, the J end lost 7 bases, and 17 bases lay between the germline ends. Written as DNA, the CDR3 is TGTGCCAGCAGTGAAAATACAGCAAGACCGGGTGGCTACACCTTC. This encodes CASSENTARPGGYTF.

The rearrangement links TRBV27 to TRBJ2-7; D may be TRBD1 or TRBD2 (6 bases each). The CDR3 has 13 residues. V shed 2 bases and J shed 3 bases, with 8 bases lying between them. The germline V gene has CDR1 MNHEY and CDR2 SMNVEV (reference sequence). CDR3 bases: TGTGCCAGCAGTTTAGAGGGGGGCTACGAGCAGTACTTC. This sequence encodes CASSLEGGYEQYF.

The J gene is TRBJ1-2, the V gene TRBV5-1, with TRBD1 matching over 10 bases. V shed 3 bases and J 13 bases; nucleotides not matched to a gene: 15. The CDR3 runs 15 residues. Per the germline V gene, CDR1 is SGHRS and CDR2 is YFSETQ. Here the CDR3 DNA reads TGCGCCAGCAGCTCTATAATGACAGGGGGCGGCGTGATCACCTTC. Translating gives CASSSIMTGGGVITF.

This clone showed up just a few times. The chain carries TRBV5-1 and TRBJ2-4; 8 bases are shared with TRBD1. Germline V gene sequence: CDR1 SGHRS, CDR2 YFSETQ. The V gene end was trimmed by 0 bases and the J gene end by 0 bases; junction bases not matched to a gene: 8. The CDR3 covers 18 residues. As DNA, the CDR3 is TGCGCCAGCAGCTTGGAGGCAGGGGGCTTTTTAGCCAAAAACATTCAGTACTTC. It codes for CASSLEAGGFLAKNIQYF.

There are a few counts of this clone. CDR3 sequence: CASSFPPEGSYNEQFF. CDR3 bases: TGTGCCAGCAGCTTCCCCCCGGAAGGCTCCTACAATGAGCAGTTCTTC. V usage is TRBV11-2 and J usage is TRBJ2-1; D not resolved. The V gene's germline CDR1 is SGHAT and CDR2 FQNNGV. Trimming removed 3 bases at V and 0 bases at J, with 12 bases between. This CDR3 comprises 16 residues.

J is TRBJ2-1 and V is TRBV5-6; D ambiguous. The ends were cut back, 4 bases at V and 5 bases at J, with 4 bases in the middle. The CDR3 sequence is 11 residues long. Germline V CDR1 and CDR2: SGHDT, YYEEEE. The CDR3 coding sequence is TGTGCCAGCAGCCTACACAATGAGCAGTTCTTC. Its protein is CASSLHNEQFF.

The V gene is TRBV6-1, the J gene TRBJ1-5, with a possible D match to TRBD1 (5 bases). The CDR3 runs 13 residues. Deletions cut 8 bases from V and 5 bases from J, with 13 bases between. Per germline, CDR1 MNHNS and CDR2 SASEGT. The CDR3 here is CASGGSWDQPQHF. DNA of the CDR3: TGTGCCAGCGGGGGATCCTGGGATCAGCCCCAGCATTTT.

The chain employs TRBV30 and TRBJ2-5, with D possibly TRBD2 on 5 matching bases. The CDR3 is made up of 14 amino acids. The germline CDR1 and CDR2 sequences are GTSNPN and SVGIG (reference sequence). The V gene lost 3 bases and the J gene lost 5 bases, with 16 bases spanning the gap. The CDR3 coding sequence is TGTGCCTGGAGCTCCAAGAGGGCGAGGGAGACCCAGTACTTC. It is translated as CAWSSKRARETQYF.

The chain is built from TRBV30 and TRBJ1-5; tentatively, D is TRBD1 (6 bases). Germline lookup yields CDR1 GTSNPN and CDR2 SVGIG (reference sequence). Trimming stripped 0 bases from V and 0 bases from J, with 12 bases between. This CDR3 comprises 16 residues. The CDR3 here is CAWSVPGGGSNQPQHF. The CDR3 coding sequence is TGTGCCTGGAGTGTTCCCGGAGGGGGTAGCAATCAGCCCCAGCATTTT.

The genes are TRBV28 and TRBJ2-7; D could derive from TRBD1 or TRBD2 (5 bases each). Germline V gene lookup returns CDR1 MDHEN and CDR2 SYDVKM. CDR3 length: 15 amino acids. V dropped 2 bases and J dropped 2 bases, with 13 bases sitting between them. The CDR3 DNA reads as TGTGCCAGCAGTTTAGGGACCGATTTTCCCTACGAGCAGTACTTC. Translating it yields CASSLGTDFPYEQYF. The full variable domain, with the rest looked up from reference TRBV28 and TRBJ2-7, is DVKVTQSSRYLVKRTGEKVFLECVQDMDHENMFWYRQDPGLGLRLIYFSYDVKMKEKGDIPEGYSVSREKKERFSLILESASTNQTSMYLCASSLGTDFPYEQYFGPGTRLTVT.

This chain joins TRBV21-1 and TRBJ2-4; TRBD1 reflects the table's D call only, with no check against the DNA. TRBV21-1 counts as a pseudogene. CDR3 length: 14 residues. CDR3 sequence reads: CASSKVDRGYIQYF. CDR3 nucleotide sequence: TGTGCCAGCAGCAAAGTTGACAGGGGTTACATTCAGTACTTC.

The chain has TRBV6-1 and TRBJ2-7, with a weak D call TRBD1 (6 bases). This CDR3 is built from 14 residues. V was cut by 5 bases and J by 1 base, with 12 bases left in between. The germline V gene has CDR1 MNHNS and CDR2 SASEGT. This chain's CDR3 is CASSSGAGSYEQYF. The DNA of the CDR3 is TGTGCCAGCAGTTCAGGGGCGGGTTCCTACGAGCAGTACTTC.

The chain couples TRBV19 to TRBJ1-5; D gene unclear. V lost 1 base to trimming and J lost 9 bases, with 13 bases between them. The CDR3 is 14 amino acids. The germline V gene encodes CDR1 LNHDA and CDR2 SQIVND (reference sequence). Here the CDR3 reads CASSIGPDLPPQHF. The CDR3 coding sequence is TGTGCCAGTAGTATAGGGCCAGATCTGCCGCCCCAGCATTTT.

The V call is TRBV5-1, the J call TRBJ2-2; D may be TRBD1 or TRBD2 (5 bases each). V shed 0 bases and J shed 6 bases, with 9 bases lying between them. Germline V CDR1 and CDR2: SGHRS, YFSETQ. CDR3 length: 14 amino acids. CDR3 nucleotide sequence: TGCGCCAGCAGCTTGGAGTTGGGGGCCGGGGAGCTGTTTTTT. Encoded protein: CASSLELGAGELFF.

The V call is TRBV6-5, the J call TRBJ2-1; D might be TRBD2 (6 bases). Germline assignment: CDR1 MNHEY and CDR2 SVGAGI. The length of the CDR3 is 15 residues. Trimming left V 2 bases short and J 0 bases short, with 8 bases between. For the CDR3, the DNA is TGTGCCAGCAGTTACGGGAGGTACTCCTACAATGAGCAGTTCTTC. Protein sequence: CASSYGRYSYNEQFF.

The table lists this clone with a few counts. This chain links TRBV6-1 with TRBJ2-3; D is undetermined. V was trimmed by 4 bases and J by 0 bases, leaving 11 bases between them. Germline loops: CDR1 MNHNS, CDR2 SASEGT. The CDR3 spans 15 residues. The CDR3 loop is CASSGAPRSTDTQYF. The CDR3 nucleotides read TGTGCCAGCAGTGGGGCTCCAAGGAGCACAGATACGCAGTATTTT.

This clone was counted only a few times. J is TRBJ1-6 and V is TRBV14; maybe TRBD1 (6 bases). Germline V lookup: CDR1 SGHDN, CDR2 FVKESK. The CDR3 loop spans 14 amino acids. Trimming cost V 3 bases and J 5 bases, with 8 bases left between them. Here the CDR3 DNA reads TGTGCCAGCAGCCATCGGACAGATAATTCACCCCTCCACTTT. Encoded protein: CASSHRTDNSPLHF. The full variable domain, in which reference TRBV14 and TRBJ1-6 provide the parts outside the CDR3, is EAGVTQFPSHSVIEKGQTVTLRCDPISGHDNLYWYRRVMGKEIKFLLHFVKESKQDESGMPNNRFLAERTGGTYSTLKVQPAELEDSGVYFCASSHRTDNSPLHFGNGTRLTVT.

The chain recombines TRBV29-1 with TRBJ1-2, with TRBD1 matching over 8 bases. Looked up from germline, CDR1 is SQVTM and CDR2 is ANQGSEA. The CDR3 length is 11 residues. For the CDR3, the DNA is TGCAGTTACGAGGCAGGGGGCAGCTACACCTTC. It translates to CSYEAGGSYTF.

The chain has TRBV18 and TRBJ2-6; 7 nucleotides agree with TRBD1. This CDR3 region has 17 residues. Germline V gives CDR1 KGHSH, CDR2 LQKENI. Germline trimming cut 3 bases from V and 2 bases from J; bases unmatched to any gene: 7. The CDR3 loop reads CASSPRGDSTGANVLTF. The CDR3 DNA reads as TGTGCCAGCTCACCGAGAGGGGACAGTACTGGGGCCAACGTCCTGACTTTC.

This rearrangement joins TRBV20-1 to TRBJ2-3; D ambiguous. V shed 3 bases and J shed 5 bases, with 3 bases lying between them. Germline V gene data show CDR1 as DFQATT and CDR2 as SNEGSKA (reference sequence). The CDR3 consists of 10 residues. CDR3 sequence (DNA): TGCAGTGCTAGTGTAGATACGCAGTATTTT. Translation gives CSASVDTQYF.

This clone came up once. This chain connects TRBV19 to TRBJ2-6; 10 bases align to TRBD2. The ends lost 6 bases at V and 3 bases at J; junction bases unmatched: 8. CDR1 and CDR2 (germline): LNHDA, SQIVND (reference sequence). CDR3 size: 17 residues. The CDR3 protein is CASRFQRGGGGANVLTF. CDR3 coding DNA: TGTGCCAGTAGATTTCAGCGGGGGGGCGGTGGGGCCAACGTCCTGACTTTC.

This clone was seen a few times. CDR3 amino acids: CASSEGMQETQYF. The CDR3 region has the DNA TGTGCCAGCAGTGAAGGAATGCAAGAGACCCAGTACTTC. The V call is TRBV2, the J call TRBJ2-5; D is ambiguous. The CDR3 spans 13 residues. With 1 base removed from V and 2 bases from J, the gap between germline ends came to 5 bases. Per the germline V gene, CDR1 is SNHLY and CDR2 is FYNNEI.

This clone was seen only once. The chain employs TRBV5-8 and TRBJ2-1; TRBD1 agrees at 8 bases. Unmatched junction bases numbered 7, after V lost 4 bases and J lost 4 bases. Germline V gene sequence: CDR1 SGHTS, CDR2 YDEGEE. The CDR3 has 15 residues. CDR3 in amino acids: CASSPGTGSYNEQFF. The CDR3 bases are TGTGCCAGCAGCCCGGGGACAGGTTCTTACAATGAGCAGTTCTTC.

In nucleotides, the CDR3 is TGTGCCAGCAGCCTACAACCTCCCCGGGACAGCAACTATGGCTACACCTTC. Amino acids: CASSLQPPRDSNYGYTF. This chain joins TRBV7-9 and TRBJ1-2, with 7 bases identical to TRBD1. The CDR3 is made up of 17 amino acids. The germline CDR1 and CDR2 sequences are SEHNR and FQNEAQ (reference sequence). Trimming at V came to 5 bases and at J to 2 bases, leaving 14 bases not matched to a gene.